This T cell receptor (beta chain) was documented in a study of siplizumab effects on memory and regulatory T cells. Study results and limitations: Relative to controls at more than 25%, mappable alloreactive CD4+ clones exhibited a mean Treg-derived proportion of approximately 62% with siplizumab. Memory cells that were CD4+ and unstimulated gave rise to alloreactive sequences, which siplizumab significantly reduced.

CDR1 SGHTA and CDR2 FQGNSA come from the germline V gene. The J segment lost 2 bases and the V segment lost 0 bases, leaving 4 bases of the junction unmatched. The CDR3 spans 16 residues. Sequencing was performed with immunoSEQ multiplex PCR; in TCRdb, only in-frame clones are kept and a portion is missing. The table shows around 100,000 clones, with 94% occurring only once. Details on this clone: Its antigen is currently unknown.

The specimen sequenced was non-Treg CD4+ T cells sorted from blood. The clonotype was recovered from a human donor in good health. The chain is built from TRBV7-2 and TRBJ1-3; TRBD1 matches 7 bases. The CDR3 nucleotides are TGTGCCAGCAGCTTAGCGGGCAGGGGGACTGGAAACACCATATATTTT. Translating gives CASSLAGRGTGNTIYF.